This entry concerns a single TCR beta chain. As yet, its antigen is unknown. Germline CDR1 is MRHNA and CDR2 is SNTAGT. The CDR3 sequence is 15 residues long. The sample originates from a study of monozygotic twins with inflammatory bowel disease. General study findings and limits: Repertoire similarity did not separate concordant from discordant twins, possibly from limited power. IBD patients had lower TCRbeta diversity (inverse Simpson) than healthy co-twins.

Each of the TCR libraries took 3,000 to 3,500 ng of total RNA. TCRdb reanalyzed the 5' RACE reads and collapses them to one entry per CDR3 protein, without DNA. This table holds 350,000 to 500,000 distinct CDR3 sequences. What was sequenced was blood. This sequence was found in a human donor with ulcerative colitis or Crohn's disease, or a healthy co-twin of an affected twin (not recorded which). The chain recombines TRBV6-4 with TRBJ2-3; TCRdb's D call, TRBD1, is unchecked because there is no DNA. CDR3 amino acids: CASSQDQGAKDTQYF.